The next 32 T cell receptor beta chains were all read from a single sample in a study of shared clonotypes between healthy human individuals. Only in-frame clones appear in the TCRdb table, and some are missing; sequencing was by immunoSEQ multiplex PCR. The sample consists of about 1.1 million clones, about 80% of them appearing once. The sequencing sample was made of memory CD4+ T cells from PBMCs. Subset described: CD45RA-negative fraction. The receptors derive from a man between 18 and 35 years old in good health. Some clones in this sample may be carry-over from other donors' samples.

This sequence joins TRBV2 and TRBJ2-2; 10 positions agree with TRBD2. Germline V gene data show CDR1 as SNHLY and CDR2 as FYNNEI. The CDR3 covers 13 residues. The junction had 1 base not matched to a gene; V was cut back by 6 bases and J by 6 bases. CDR3: CASRGTSAGELFF. CDR3 nucleotide sequence: TGTGCCAGCAGGGGGACTAGCGCCGGGGAGCTGTTTTTT.

This clone was recorded once. The chain uses TRBV5-1 and TRBJ2-7; TRBD1 matches at 8 bases. Germline V gives CDR1 SGHRS, CDR2 YFSETQ. V lost 1 base, J lost 2 bases, and 5 bases stayed unmatched. The CDR3 has 15 amino acids. Here the CDR3 reads CASSLLGQGAYEQYF. Written as DNA, the CDR3 is TGCGCCAGCAGCTTGCTTGGACAGGGTGCCTACGAGCAGTACTTC.

This clone was found a few times. The junction departs from the called germline gene at one end, perhaps through a read error. The chain joins TRBV30 to TRBJ1-1; D possibly corresponds to TRBD1 (5 bases). This CDR3 spans 11 amino acids. The germline V gene has CDR1 GTSNPN and CDR2 SVGIG (reference sequence). CDR3 DNA sequence: TGTGCCTGGGGGGCTGTGGCTGAAGCTTCCTTT. Translated, it gives CAWGAVAEASF.

This clone was observed a single time. In the same sample, other DNA sequences code for this CDR3. The chain employs TRBV5-1 and TRBJ2-3; 7 bases are a match to TRBD2. In germline, CDR1 is SGHRS, CDR2 YFSETQ. Germline trimming cut 0 bases from V and 2 bases from J; bases unmatched to any gene: 6. The CDR3 runs 16 residues. CDR3 DNA: TGCGCCAGCAGCTTGGGGAGCGGGATGAACACAGATACGCAGTATTTT. Translating gives CASSLGSGMNTDTQYF.

V and J are TRBV5-1 and TRBJ2-2; perhaps TRBD1 as D (6 bases). CDR3 size: 15 residues. Germline CDR1 reads SGHRS; CDR2 reads YFSETQ. Between the trimmed V and J ends, which lost 6 bases and 7 bases, there was a span of 19 bases. CDR3 residues: CASTVGTTHVGELFF. The CDR3 nucleotides are TGCGCCAGCACAGTAGGGACAACTCACGTCGGGGAGCTGTTTTTT.

The chain links TRBV28 to TRBJ1-4, with a weak D call TRBD1 (5 bases). Germline V gene sequence: CDR1 MDHEN, CDR2 SYDVKM. The V end was cut by 7 bases, the J end by 8 bases, with 17 bases between. CDR3 length: 14 amino acids. CDR3 residues: CASTIGGVQEKLFF. CDR3 bases: TGTGCCAGCACCATTGGGGGGGTCCAGGAAAAACTGTTTTTT.

The chain recombines TRBV18 with TRBJ2-1, with TRBD2 identical over 8 bases. Germline CDR1 is KGHSH and CDR2 is LQKENI. The V gene end was trimmed by 3 bases and the J gene end by 10 bases; junction bases not matched to a gene: 23. The CDR3 contains 19 residues. The CDR3 sequence is CASSPDPLERAGVSQEQFF. DNA for the CDR3: TGTGCCAGCTCACCCGACCCCCTGGAACGAGCGGGAGTGTCCCAAGAGCAGTTCTTC.

This sequence joins TRBV5-1 and TRBJ1-2, with D perhaps TRBD1 (6 bases). V was shortened by 2 bases and J by 0 bases, with 11 bases between the two germline ends. The germline CDR1 and CDR2 sequences are SGHRS and YFSETQ. The CDR3 covers 15 residues. DNA of the CDR3: TGCGCCAGCAGCTTTGAAGGGGGGGCTAACTATGGCTACACCTTC. It codes for CASSFEGGANYGYTF.

The chain has TRBV5-6 and TRBJ1-3; tentatively, D is TRBD1 (5 bases). V lost 3 bases and J lost 4, with 14 bases in between. The CDR3 contains 15 residues. Germline assignment: CDR1 SGHDT and CDR2 YYEEEE. For the CDR3, the DNA is TGTGCCAGCAGCTCTCCGACTTGGGGCGGAAACACCATATATTTT. This gives the protein CASSSPTWGGNTIYF.

The genes are TRBV5-1 and TRBJ2-1, with D perhaps TRBD2 (5 bases). This CDR3 region has 15 residues. V lost 8 bases and J lost 8, with 23 bases in between. From germline, CDR1 is SGHRS and CDR2 YFSETQ. Here the CDR3 DNA reads TGCGCCAGTGCGCCCGGCCAGCGGCCATTCCATGAGCAGTTCTTC. It specifies CASAPGQRPFHEQFF. Full variable domain (missing parts from reference TRBV5-1 and TRBJ2-1): KAGVTQTPRYLIKTRGQQVTLSCSPISGHRSVSWYQQTPGQGLQFLFEYFSETQRNKGNFPGRFSGRQFSNSRSEMNVSTLELGDSALYLCASAPGQRPFHEQFFGPGTRLTVL.

This chain connects TRBV27 to TRBJ2-7; D unclear. The V end lost 6 bases, the J end lost 5 bases, and 11 bases lay between the germline ends. The CDR3 extends over 12 amino acids. The germline V gene has CDR1 MNHEY and CDR2 SMNVEV (reference sequence). The CDR3 coding sequence is TGTGCCAGCAGCGGTGCCCATGACGAGCAGTACTTC. Protein: CASSGAHDEQYF.

The V call is TRBV6-1, the J call TRBJ2-7; possible D gene TRBD2, 5 bases. The germline CDR1 and CDR2 sequences are MNHNS and SASEGT. V was trimmed by 6 bases and J by 2 bases, leaving 14 bases between them. The CDR3 is 14 residues long. The CDR3 bases are TGTGCCAGCAGGATAGCGCCAGGAGCCTACGAGCAGTACTTC. Protein product: CASRIAPGAYEQYF.

V gene TRBV28 combines with J gene TRBJ2-7, with 7 positions matching TRBD1. There are 18 residues in the CDR3. Germline-derived CDR1 and CDR2 are MDHEN and SYDVKM. Trimming removed 4 bases from V and 1 base from J; junction bases left unmatched: 16. CDR3 sequence reads: CASSSPGSTGATSYEQYF. CDR3 nucleotide sequence: TGTGCCAGCAGTTCACCAGGGTCCACAGGGGCCACTTCCTACGAGCAGTACTTC.

The J gene is TRBJ1-5, the V gene TRBV4-1, with 10 bases matching TRBD1. The CDR3 runs 14 residues. The junction had 3 bases not matched to a gene; V was cut back by 4 bases and J by 6 bases. Germline V CDR1 and CDR2: MGHRA, YSYEKL. The CDR3 loop reads CASSPTGGVQPQHF. Written as DNA, the CDR3 is TGCGCCAGCAGCCCGACAGGGGGCGTTCAGCCCCAGCATTTT.

The chain combines TRBV4-1 with TRBJ1-3; possible D gene TRBD1, 5 bases. Germline CDR1 and CDR2: MGHRA and YSYEKL. V was clipped by 6 bases and J by 1 base, with 10 bases between them. This CDR3 comprises 14 residues. The CDR3 coding sequence is TGCGCCAGCAGTCAACAGGTTTCTGGAAACACCATATATTTT. This translates into CASSQQVSGNTIYF.

Regarding this clone: Germline is not matched at one junction end, which may reflect a read error. The chain has TRBV15 and TRBJ1-6; TRBD1 agrees at 8 bases. Germline CDR1 LNHNV, CDR2 YYDKDF (reference sequence). This CDR3 contains 15 residues. CDR3 coding DNA: TGTGCCATCAGCCGACAGGGGAGTAGTCAGTCACCCCTCCACTTT. Its translation: CAISRQGSSQSPLHF.

The J gene is TRBJ2-7, the V gene TRBV29-1; 10 bases line up with TRBD2. Germline values: CDR1 SQVTM, CDR2 ANQGSEA. The CDR3 has 13 amino acids. V dropped 6 bases and J dropped 3; count of bases not matched to a gene: 5. The CDR3 sequence: CSVLSGRSYEQYF. DNA for the CDR3: TGCAGCGTACTTAGCGGGAGGAGCTACGAGCAGTACTTC.

The chain joins TRBV5-5 to TRBJ1-1; maybe TRBD1 (6 bases). V was trimmed by 2 bases and J by 8 bases, leaving 10 bases between them. The CDR3 loop spans 12 amino acids. Germline V gene data show CDR1 as SGHKS and CDR2 as YYEKEE (reference sequence). The CDR3 is CASSFMDSEAFF. The CDR3 nucleotides read TGTGCCAGCAGCTTCATGGACAGCGAAGCTTTCTTT.

This clone was seen a handful of times. V is TRBV28 and J is TRBJ1-3; D may be TRBD1 (5 bases). Germline V CDR1 and CDR2: MDHEN, SYDVKM. V was cut by 3 bases and J by 4 bases, with 10 bases left in between. The CDR3 runs 14 residues. CDR3 residues: CASSFRNRGNTIYF. CDR3 sequence (DNA): TGTGCCAGCAGTTTCCGAAACAGGGGAAACACCATATATTTT. The variable domain in full, completed from reference TRBV28 and TRBJ1-3, reads DVKVTQSSRYLVKRTGEKVFLECVQDMDHENMFWYRQDPGLGLRLIYFSYDVKMKEKGDIPEGYSVSREKKERFSLILESASTNQTSMYLCASSFRNRGNTIYFGEGSWLTVV.

V is TRBV4-3 and J is TRBJ2-7, with D perhaps matching TRBD1 (6 bases). The CDR3 totals 14 residues. Trimming took 0 bases from V and 4 from J, leaving 10 bases between them. CDR1 is LGHNA and CDR2 is YSLEER in the germline V gene. CDR3 in amino acids: CASSQEGQGYEQYF. CDR3 bases: TGCGCCAGCAGCCAAGAGGGACAAGGTTACGAGCAGTACTTC.

This clone was seen at least ten times. The chain carries TRBV20-1 and TRBJ2-1; either TRBD1 or TRBD2 may supply D (5 bases each). The CDR3 is made up of 11 amino acids. CDR1 DFQATT and CDR2 SNEGSKA come from the germline V gene (reference sequence). Trimming pared 5 bases from V and 8 bases from J, leaving 10 bases between. The CDR3 nucleotides are TGCAGTGCTGGGGGAGTTGATGAGCAGTTCTTC. Protein sequence: CSAGGVDEQFF.

The V gene is TRBV11-2, the J gene TRBJ1-2; TRBD1 might be the D (5 bases). The V gene lost 4 bases and the J gene lost 4 bases, with 13 bases spanning the gap. Germline V lookup: CDR1 SGHAT, CDR2 FQNNGV. The CDR3 sequence is 14 residues long. CDR3 region: CASSSWGVSYGYTF. Written as DNA, the CDR3 is TGTGCCAGCAGCTCCTGGGGGGTGAGCTATGGCTACACCTTC.

The J gene is TRBJ2-7, the V gene TRBV6-1; D remains ambiguous. The CDR3 is 11 amino acids. V lost 3 bases and J 2 bases, leaving 2 bases between the germline ends. The germline V gene encodes CDR1 MNHNS and CDR2 SASEGT. The CDR3 loop is CASSDPYEQYF. The CDR3 DNA sequence: TGTGCCAGCAGTGATCCCTACGAGCAGTACTTC.

A word on this clone: This sample also contains other DNA sequences that code for the same CDR3. This chain uses TRBV27 with TRBJ2-2; D uncertain. V lost 2 bases and J lost 5, with 3 bases in between. The CDR3 runs to 12 residues. Per germline, CDR1 MNHEY and CDR2 SMNVEV (reference sequence). CDR3 residues: CASSLRTGELFF. CDR3 nucleotides: TGTGCCAGCAGTTTAAGAACCGGGGAGCTGTTTTTT.

This clone was found once. CDR3 sequence: CATSRVQGTGLFF. In nucleotides, the CDR3 is TGTGCCACCAGCAGGGTACAGGGGACGGGTCTGTTTTTT. This rearrangement joins TRBV15 to TRBJ2-2; 7 nucleotides line up with TRBD1. V lost 3 bases to trimming and J lost 14 bases; unmatched junction nucleotides: 9. Germline V gene sequence: CDR1 LNHNV, CDR2 YYDKDF (reference sequence). This CDR3 region has 13 residues. The full variable domain, completed using reference TRBV15 and TRBJ2-2, is DAMVIQNPRYQVTQFGKPVTLSCSQTLNHNVMYWYQQKSSQAPKLLFHYYDKDFNNEADTPDNFQSRRPNTSFCFLDIRSPGLGDTAMYLCATSRVQGTGLFFGEGSRLTVL.

This clone has a single count. The rearrangement uses TRBV27 and TRBJ1-1; D may be TRBD1 (5 bases). Germline lookup yields CDR1 MNHEY and CDR2 SMNVEV (reference sequence). Trimming took 6 bases from V and 6 from J, leaving 11 bases between them. The CDR3 sequence is 12 residues long. CDR3 residues: CASSPRGAEAFF. The CDR3 nucleotides are TGTGCCAGCAGCCCCCGGGGGGCTGAAGCTTTCTTT.

The V call is TRBV25-1, the J call TRBJ2-7, with 7 bases fitting TRBD2. After removal of 5 bases from V and 2 bases from J, the junction contained 9 bases not matched to a gene. Germline loops: CDR1 MGHDK, CDR2 SYGVNS. The CDR3 sequence is 15 residues long. CDR3 loop: CASSPGGSLPYEQYF. The CDR3 DNA sequence: TGTGCCAGCAGTCCCGGCGGGAGTCTCCCCTACGAGCAGTACTTC.

Notes on this clone: Just one base apart from a much larger clone, this may be a read error. This CDR3 is CASSLEARYEQYF. Written as DNA, the CDR3 is TGCGCCAGCAGCTTGGAGGCCCGCTACGAGCAGTACTTC. The chain uses TRBV5-1 and TRBJ2-7; D remains ambiguous. CDR1 is SGHRS, CDR2 YFSETQ, per germline. V was pared by 0 bases and J by 3 bases, with 7 bases between. The CDR3 consists of 13 residues.

The chain is built from TRBV9 and TRBJ2-5; TRBD1 matches at 7 bases. The CDR3 loop spans 15 amino acids. Germline-derived CDR1 and CDR2 are SGDLS and YYNGEE. V dropped 0 bases and J dropped 9; count of bases not matched to a gene: 11. The CDR3 sequence is CASSVDWAQGVAQYF. DNA of the CDR3: TGTGCCAGCAGCGTAGACTGGGCCCAGGGGGTGGCCCAGTACTTC.

This chain links TRBV11-2 with TRBJ1-2; a weak D match, TRBD1 (5 bases). The CDR3 runs to 14 residues. Germline CDR1 is SGHAT and CDR2 is FQNNGV. Trimming stripped 3 bases from V and 0 bases from J, with 8 bases between. DNA for the CDR3: TGTGCCAGCAGCTTGACAGCCCCTAACTATGGCTACACCTTC. Its protein product is CASSLTAPNYGYTF.

This clone was counted ten times or more. The chain couples TRBV5-6 to TRBJ2-2, with TRBD1 identical over 10 bases. The trim removed 4 bases at V and 4 bases at J, leaving 1 base unmatched. Germline lookup yields CDR1 SGHDT and CDR2 YYEEEE. This CDR3 is 14 amino acids long. The CDR3 bases are TGTGCCAGCAGCCGGACAGGGGGCACCGGGGAGCTGTTTTTT. Translation gives CASSRTGGTGELFF.

This chain uses TRBV29-1 with TRBJ2-5; D unclear. V gave up 7 bases and J gave up 0 bases, with 9 bases separating them. Germline values: CDR1 SQVTM, CDR2 ANQGSEA. The CDR3 has 12 amino acids. CDR3 sequence (DNA): TGCAGCGCTACAAAGTACCAAGAGACCCAGTACTTC. Protein sequence: CSATKYQETQYF.